A selection of T cell receptor beta chains follows, all from one sample in a study of blood T cell repertoires in COVID-19. The protocol was immunoSEQ multiplex PCR, while the TCRdb copy is restricted to in-frame clones and leaves out a portion. The sample shows about 270,000 clones, roughly nine tenths of them seen only once. Sequencing was performed on peripheral blood. The receptors stem from a woman aged 25 to 39 with COVID-19, enrolled during active disease. Both conserved end residues are part of each CDR3. Fields, in order: D gene, clone size, J gene, CDR3 length, V gene, CDR3 protein, CDR3 DNA. A D gene is named only where the DNA matches it firmly. Only some rows state a clone size, as once, few, many or a class for expanded clones.

D: TRBD1; size: NA; J: TRBJ1-5; length: 15; V: TRBV19; CDR3: CASRSGTGVDQPQHF; DNA: TGTGCCAGTAGATCCGGGACAGGTGTTGATCAGCCCCAGCATTTT
D: TRBD1; size: NA; J: TRBJ2-7; length: 16; V: TRBV9; CDR3: CASSSRTGTEGNEQYF; DNA: TGTGCCAGCAGCTCGCGGACCGGGACAGAGGGTAACGAGCAGTACTTC
D: TRBD1; size: NA; J: TRBJ2-7; length: 16; V: TRBV19; CDR3: CASRDSRSGGAYEQYF; DNA: TGTGCCAGCCGGGACAGTCGGAGCGGTGGGGCCTACGAGCAGTACTTC
D: NA; size: NA; J: TRBJ2-3; length: 15; V: TRBV5-1; CDR3: CASSLADSSTDTQYF; DNA: TGCGCCAGCAGCTTAGCGGACTCTAGCACAGATACGCAGTATTTT
D: TRBD1; size: few; J: TRBJ1-2; length: 11; V: TRBV2; CDR3: CARATGYGYTF; DNA: TGTGCCAGGGCGACAGGGTATGGCTACACCTTC
D: TRBD1; size: NA; J: TRBJ1-2; length: 24; V: TRBV29-1; CDR3: CSVRGILGGYGYTLGEDRGYGYTF; DNA: TGCAGCGTTAGAGGGATACTCGGGGGGTATGGCTACACCCTGGGGGAAGACAGGGGGTATGGCTACACCTTC
D: TRBD1; size: NA; J: TRBJ1-4; length: 14; V: TRBV6-5; CDR3: CASSYLQGGEKLFF; DNA: TGTGCCAGCAGTTACTTACAGGGGGGGGAAAAACTGTTTTTT
D: NA; size: few; J: TRBJ1-1; length: 15; V: TRBV19; CDR3: CASSISPTVNTEAFF; DNA: TGTGCCAGTAGTATTTCCCCTACAGTGAACACTGAAGCTTTCTTT
D: TRBD2; size: NA; J: TRBJ2-3; length: 18; V: TRBV5-1; CDR3: CASSLARLAGVRPHTQYF; DNA: TGCGCCAGCAGCTTGGCCCGACTAGCGGGGGTCCGCCCACATACGCAGTATTTT
D: NA; size: NA; J: TRBJ1-1; length: 16; V: TRBV18; CDR3: CASSPRTSGTAREAFF; DNA: TGTGCCAGCTCACCACGGACCTCCGGGACTGCAAGAGAAGCTTTCTTT
D: NA; size: NA; J: TRBJ2-7; length: 16; V: TRBV24-1; CDR3: CATSARAGGPHWGQYF; DNA: TGTGCCACCAGTGCCCGGGCTGGAGGACCACACTGGGGGCAGTACTTC
D: TRBD1; size: NA; J: TRBJ1-1; length: 17; V: TRBV2; CDR3: CASSKLTGGGMNTEAFF; DNA: TGTGCCAGCAGTAAACTTACAGGGGGCGGAATGAACACTGAAGCTTTCTTT
D: NA; size: once; J: TRBJ1-5; length: 14; V: TRBV5-1; CDR3: CASSLVGGGQPQHF; DNA: TGCGCCAGCAGCTTGGTAGGCGGAGGTCAGCCCCAGCATTTT
D: NA; size: NA; J: TRBJ1-2; length: 14; V: TRBV6-1; CDR3: CASSENQINYGYTF; DNA: TGTGCCAGCAGTGAAAATCAGATTAACTATGGCTACACCTTC
D: TRBD1; size: few; J: TRBJ1-1; length: 16; V: TRBV7-2; CDR3: CASSSPGGGRNTEAFF; DNA: TGTGCCAGCAGCTCCCCAGGGGGTGGCCGAAACACTGAAGCTTTCTTT
D: NA; size: NA; J: TRBJ2-7; length: 14; V: TRBV7-2; CDR3: CASSLGAGRSEQYF; DNA: TGTGCCAGCAGCTTAGGGGCAGGGCGGAGCGAGCAGTACTTC
D: TRBD1; size: few; J: TRBJ2-7; length: 15; V: TRBV6-5; CDR3: CASSPDVGTAYEQYF; DNA: TGTGCCAGCAGCCCCGATGTGGGGACAGCCTACGAGCAGTACTTC
D: NA; size: NA; J: TRBJ1-6; length: 15; V: TRBV7-9; CDR3: CASSVSTVRNSPLHF; DNA: TGTGCCAGCAGCGTAAGCACGGTTAGAAATTCACCCCTCCACTTT
D: TRBD1; size: NA; J: TRBJ2-4; length: 20; V: TRBV3-1/TRBV3-2; CDR3: CASSQGWGDRTNRAKNIQYF; DNA: TGTGCCAGCAGCCAAGGGTGGGGGGACAGGACAAACAGAGCCAAAAACATTCAGTACTTC
D: TRBD2; size: few; J: TRBJ2-7; length: 14; V: TRBV3-1/TRBV3-2; CDR3: CASSQGAGAYEQYF; DNA: TGTGCCAGCAGCCAGGGAGCGGGGGCATACGAGCAGTACTTC
D: NA; size: NA; J: TRBJ1-2; length: 13; V: TRBV6-1; CDR3: CASSEPGGRGYTF; DNA: TGTGCCAGCAGTGAACCGGGGGGGCGAGGCTACACCTTC
D: NA; size: NA; J: TRBJ2-3; length: 17; V: TRBV24-1; CDR3: CATSGAGASGYTDTQYF; DNA: TGTGCCACCAGTGGCGCGGGGGCTAGCGGATACACAGATACGCAGTATTTT
D: TRBD1; size: NA; J: TRBJ2-7; length: 16; V: TRBV5-1; CDR3: CASSLEGQGDYYEQYF; DNA: TGCGCCAGCAGCTTGGAAGGACAGGGGGATTACTACGAGCAGTACTTC
D: NA; size: NA; J: TRBJ1-1; length: 17; V: TRBV6-6; CDR3: CASSRPPGALMNTDAFF; DNA: TGTGCCAGCAGTCGACCTCCGGGTGCGCTAATGAACACTGATGCTTTCTTT
D: NA; size: NA; J: TRBJ2-6; length: 16; V: TRBV5-5; CDR3: CASSLTGLSGANVLTF; DNA: TGTGCCAGCAGCTTAACAGGTCTCTCTGGGGCCAACGTCCTGACTTTC
D: TRBD1; size: NA; J: TRBJ2-6; length: 18; V: TRBV27; CDR3: CASSFVGQFFSGANVLTF; DNA: TGTGCCAGCAGTTTTGTGGGACAGTTCTTCTCTGGGGCCAACGTCCTGACTTTC
D: NA; size: NA; J: TRBJ1-5; length: 14; V: TRBV6-5; CDR3: CASSRIYSNQPQHF; DNA: TGTGCCAGCAGCAGGATTTATAGCAATCAGCCCCAGCATTTT
D: TRBD2; size: NA; J: TRBJ2-2; length: 15; V: TRBV11-3; CDR3: CASSLGGAGTGELFF; DNA: TGTGCCAGCAGCCTCGGGGGGGCGGGCACCGGGGAGCTGTTTTTT
D: NA; size: NA; J: TRBJ1-1; length: 15; V: TRBV9; CDR3: CASSSYSTGNTEAFF; DNA: TGTGCCAGCAGCTCTTATTCGACAGGGAACACTGAAGCTTTCTTT
D: NA; size: once; J: TRBJ1-3; length: 16; V: TRBV2; CDR3: CASSEAPTNSGNTIYF; DNA: TGTGCCAGCAGTGAAGCGCCCACTAATTCTGGAAACACCATATATTTT
D: TRBD1; size: NA; J: TRBJ1-1; length: 14; V: TRBV10-3; CDR3: CAIRDRVGNTEAFF; DNA: TGTGCCATCAGGGACAGGGTGGGGAACACTGAAGCTTTCTTT
D: NA; size: NA; J: TRBJ2-1; length: 15; V: TRBV5-8; CDR3: CASRSSGHRYNEQFF; DNA: TGTGCCAGCAGATCCTCAGGACACCGATACAATGAGCAGTTCTTC
D: NA; size: NA; J: TRBJ1-5; length: 13; V: TRBV5-4; CDR3: CASSLGGGQPQHF; DNA: TGTGCCAGCAGCTTGGGGGGAGGTCAGCCCCAGCATTTT
D: NA; size: NA; J: TRBJ2-1; length: 13; V: TRBV5-1; CDR3: CASQTSDYNEQFF; DNA: TGCGCCAGCCAGACTAGTGACTACAATGAGCAGTTCTTC
D: TRBD1; size: NA; J: TRBJ1-1; length: 15; V: TRBV6-5; CDR3: CASRRGQGGDTEAFF; DNA: TGTGCCAGCAGACGAGGACAGGGCGGGGACACTGAAGCTTTCTTT
D: TRBD1; size: NA; J: TRBJ1-2; length: 17; V: TRBV5-6; CDR3: CASSLVRGRDSEYGYTF; DNA: TGTGCCAGCAGCTTGGTTAGGGGGCGCGACTCCGAGTATGGCTACACCTTC
D: NA; size: NA; J: TRBJ1-3; length: 12; V: TRBV4-1; CDR3: CASSHTGNTIYF; DNA: TGCGCCAGCAGCCACACTGGAAACACCATATATTTT
D: TRBD1; size: NA; J: TRBJ2-7; length: 16; V: TRBV11-2; CDR3: CASTLQGPLTADEQYF; DNA: TGTGCCAGCACTCTACAGGGGCCCTTAACAGCCGACGAGCAGTACTTC
D: NA; size: NA; J: TRBJ1-3; length: 15; V: TRBV15; CDR3: CATSIGGDPGNTIYF; DNA: TGTGCCACCAGCATAGGGGGAGATCCTGGAAACACCATATATTTT
D: NA; size: NA; J: TRBJ1-6; length: 15; V: TRBV10-3; CDR3: CAISDAQGDNSPLHF; DNA: TGTGCCATCAGTGACGCACAGGGCGATAATTCACCCCTCCACTTT
D: TRBD2; size: NA; J: TRBJ2-7; length: 13; V: TRBV5-1; CDR3: CASSLETSGEQYF; DNA: TGCGCCAGCAGCTTGGAGACTAGCGGCGAGCAGTACTTC
D: NA; size: NA; J: TRBJ2-7; length: 15; V: TRBV5-5; CDR3: CASSLGGSGTYEQYF; DNA: TGTGCCAGCAGCTTAGGGGGTTCAGGGACCTACGAGCAGTACTTC
D: NA; size: NA; J: TRBJ1-3; length: 16; V: TRBV15; CDR3: CATSREWPGSGNTIYF; DNA: TGTGCCACCAGCAGAGAATGGCCGGGCTCTGGAAACACCATATATTTT
D: NA; size: few; J: TRBJ2-3; length: 15; V: TRBV5-4; CDR3: CASSFPGTEGDTQYF; DNA: TGTGCCAGCAGCTTCCCCGGGACTGAGGGAGATACGCAGTATTTT
D: TRBD1; size: NA; J: TRBJ2-3; length: 14; V: TRBV6-4; CDR3: CASSLTGARDTQYF; DNA: TGTGCCAGCAGTCTGACAGGGGCCCGGGATACGCAGTATTTT
D: TRBD1; size: NA; J: TRBJ2-2; length: 14; V: TRBV5-1; CDR3: CASSLGTGEGELFF; DNA: TGCGCCAGCAGCTTGGGGACAGGTGAAGGGGAGCTGTTTTTT
D: NA; size: NA; J: TRBJ2-5; length: 13; V: TRBV6-5; CDR3: CASSGENQETQYF; DNA: TGTGCCAGCAGCGGTGAGAATCAAGAGACCCAGTACTTC
D: NA; size: few; J: TRBJ1-4; length: 14; V: TRBV5-4; CDR3: CASSSLRSNEKLFF; DNA: TGTGCCAGCAGCTCTTTGAGGTCTAATGAAAAACTGTTTTTT
D: TRBD1; size: NA; J: TRBJ1-3; length: 15; V: TRBV2; CDR3: CASSFGTASGNTIYF; DNA: TGTGCCAGCAGCTTCGGGACAGCCTCTGGAAACACCATATATTTT
D: TRBD1; size: NA; J: TRBJ1-2; length: 15; V: TRBV3-1/TRBV3-2; CDR3: CASSQTSGGHYGYTF; DNA: TGTGCCAGCAGCCAAACGTCAGGGGGCCACTATGGCTACACCTTC
D: NA; size: NA; J: TRBJ1-1; length: 14; V: TRBV11-3; CDR3: CASSLRGGVTEAFF; DNA: TGTGCCAGCAGCTTGCGAGGGGGGGTCACTGAAGCTTTCTTT
D: NA; size: NA; J: TRBJ1-1; length: 16; V: TRBV18; CDR3: CASSPIGSGRSTEAFF; DNA: TGTGCCAGCTCACCGATCGGGTCCGGCCGTAGCACTGAAGCTTTCTTT
D: NA; size: NA; J: TRBJ2-7; length: 12; V: TRBV14; CDR3: CASSPTGYEQYF; DNA: TGTGCCAGCAGTCCCACTGGCTACGAGCAGTACTTC
D: NA; size: NA; J: TRBJ2-7; length: 12; V: TRBV5-6; CDR3: CASSLVRGEQYF; DNA: TGTGCCAGCAGCTTGGTTAGGGGCGAGCAGTACTTC
D: TRBD2; size: NA; J: TRBJ2-7; length: 15; V: TRBV3-1/TRBV3-2; CDR3: CASSHISGGAGEQYF; DNA: TGTGCCAGCAGCCATATTAGCGGGGGGGCGGGCGAGCAGTACTTC